Ten or more counts support the clone carrying this T cell receptor beta chain. This entry comes from a study of early T cells in non-severe SARS-CoV-2 infection. Across the study: Sequencing used unsorted whole-blood bulk RNA, so chains lack pairing.

The CDR3 is 15 residues long. Trimming took off 1 base at V and 1 base at J, with 8 bases between the two ends. Looked up from germline, CDR1 is LGHNA and CDR2 is YSLEER. TCRdb reanalysed the 5' RACE reads using MiXCR and keeps one entry per CDR3 protein. The table shows some 75,000 distinct CDR3 sequences, with about 13% occurring only once. The TCR sequence derives from an adult who was a healthcare worker with PCR-confirmed SARS-CoV-2 infection or an uninfected control (not recorded which). The chain couples TRBV4-3 to TRBJ1-5; no clear D. What was sequenced was whole blood. As DNA, the CDR3 is TGCGCCAGCAGCCAAGGGCCGACCAGCAATCAGCCCCAGCATTTT. This sequence encodes CASSQGPTSNQPQHF.